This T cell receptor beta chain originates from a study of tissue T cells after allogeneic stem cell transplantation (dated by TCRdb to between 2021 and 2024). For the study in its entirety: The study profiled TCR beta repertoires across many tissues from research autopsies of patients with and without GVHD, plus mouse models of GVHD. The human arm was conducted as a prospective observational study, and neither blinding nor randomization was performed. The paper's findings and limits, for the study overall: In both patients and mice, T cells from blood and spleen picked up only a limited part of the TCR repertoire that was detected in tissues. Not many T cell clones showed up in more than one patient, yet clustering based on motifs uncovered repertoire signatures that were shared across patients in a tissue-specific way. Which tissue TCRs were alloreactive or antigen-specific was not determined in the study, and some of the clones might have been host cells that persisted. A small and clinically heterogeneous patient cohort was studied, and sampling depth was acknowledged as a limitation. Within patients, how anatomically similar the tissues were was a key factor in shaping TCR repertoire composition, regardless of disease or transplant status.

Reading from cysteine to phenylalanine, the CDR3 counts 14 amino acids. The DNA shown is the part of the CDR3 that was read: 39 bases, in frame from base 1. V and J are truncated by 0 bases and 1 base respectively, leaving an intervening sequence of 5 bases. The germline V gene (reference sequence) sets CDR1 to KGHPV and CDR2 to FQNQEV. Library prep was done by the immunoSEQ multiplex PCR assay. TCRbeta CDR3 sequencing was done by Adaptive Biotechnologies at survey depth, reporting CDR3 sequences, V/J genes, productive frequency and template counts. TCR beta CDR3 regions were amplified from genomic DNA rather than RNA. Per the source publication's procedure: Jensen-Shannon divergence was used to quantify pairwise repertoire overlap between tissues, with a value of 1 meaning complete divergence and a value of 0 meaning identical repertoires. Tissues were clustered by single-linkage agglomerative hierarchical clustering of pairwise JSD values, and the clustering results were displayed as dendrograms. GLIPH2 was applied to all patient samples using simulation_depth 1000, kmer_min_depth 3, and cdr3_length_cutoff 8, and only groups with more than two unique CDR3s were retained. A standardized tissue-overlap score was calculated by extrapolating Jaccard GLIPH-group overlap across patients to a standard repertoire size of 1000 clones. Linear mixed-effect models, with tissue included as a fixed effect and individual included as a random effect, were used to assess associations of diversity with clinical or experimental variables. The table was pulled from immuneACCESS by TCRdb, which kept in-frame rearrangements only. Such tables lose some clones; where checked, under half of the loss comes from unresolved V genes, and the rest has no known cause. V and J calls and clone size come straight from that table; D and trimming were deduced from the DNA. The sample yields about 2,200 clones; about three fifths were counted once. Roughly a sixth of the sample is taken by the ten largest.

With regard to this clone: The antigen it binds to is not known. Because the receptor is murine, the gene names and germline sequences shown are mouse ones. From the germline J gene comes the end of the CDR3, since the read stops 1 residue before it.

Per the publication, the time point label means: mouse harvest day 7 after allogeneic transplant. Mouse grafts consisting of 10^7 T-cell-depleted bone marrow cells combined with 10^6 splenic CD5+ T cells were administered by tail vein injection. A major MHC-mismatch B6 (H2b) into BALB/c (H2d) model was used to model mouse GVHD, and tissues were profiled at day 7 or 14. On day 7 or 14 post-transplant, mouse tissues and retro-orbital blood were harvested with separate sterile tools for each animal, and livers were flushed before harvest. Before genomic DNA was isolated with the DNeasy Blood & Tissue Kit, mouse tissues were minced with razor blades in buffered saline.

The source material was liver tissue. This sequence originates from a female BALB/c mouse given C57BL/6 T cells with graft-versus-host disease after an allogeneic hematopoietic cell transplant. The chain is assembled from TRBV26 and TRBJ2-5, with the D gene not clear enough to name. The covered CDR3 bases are TGTGCCAGCAGTCTGTCCCTTTACCAAGACACCCAGTAC. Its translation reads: CASSLSLYQDTQY. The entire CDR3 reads CASSLSLYQDTQYF. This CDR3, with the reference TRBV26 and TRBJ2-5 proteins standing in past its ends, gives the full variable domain NSKVIQTPRYLVKGQGQKAKMRCIPEKGHPVVFWYQQNKNNEFKFLINFQNQEVLQQIDMTEKRFSAECPSNSPCSLEIQSSEAGDSALYLCASSLSLYQDTQYFGPGTRLLVL.